This is a list of T cell receptor beta chains from one sample in a study of molecular identifiers for immune sequencing clone quantification. From the PCR reads, TCRdb called clonotypes with MiXCR, one entry per CDR3 protein. Here the sample spans approximately 500,000 distinct CDR3 sequences, roughly a fifth being singletons. Sequencing was performed on naive CD8+ T cells from blood, with Jurkat cell RNA spiked in. The receptor set was obtained from a human donor in good health. Some libraries in this study had Jurkat cell RNA spiked in. Each CDR3 is given with its conserved first and last residue. Each record gives: J gene, V gene, CDR3 protein.

j_call: TRBJ2-7; v_call: TRBV18; cdr3_aa: CASSLPGQVSYEQYF
j_call: TRBJ2-7; v_call: TRBV5-6; cdr3_aa: CASSPRGTGYEQYF
j_call: NA; v_call: TRBV7-9; cdr3_aa: CASSLDHSLREQYF
j_call: TRBJ2-2; v_call: TRBV7-6; cdr3_aa: CASSSTLAGGRTGELFF
j_call: TRBJ2-5; v_call: TRBV5-6; cdr3_aa: CASSSPDRGIQETQYF
j_call: TRBJ2-3; v_call: TRBV15; cdr3_aa: CATSEGLAGNTQYF
j_call: TRBJ1-5; v_call: TRBV20-1; cdr3_aa: CGARDREGAYSNQPQHF
j_call: TRBJ2-7; v_call: TRBV6-6; cdr3_aa: CASRSQYEQYF
j_call: TRBJ2-5; v_call: TRBV4-3; cdr3_aa: CASSQSRDFSTQETQYF
j_call: TRBJ1-2; v_call: TRBV11-2; cdr3_aa: CASSLDSTSDGYTF
j_call: TRBJ2-2; v_call: TRBV7-9; cdr3_aa: CASSLAGGEAGELFF
j_call: TRBJ1-1; v_call: TRBV4-2; cdr3_aa: CASSQGSNTEAFF
j_call: TRBJ2-5; v_call: TRBV13; cdr3_aa: CASSLAEGLGETQYF
j_call: TRBJ2-7; v_call: TRBV7-6; cdr3_aa: CASSLAMGQGYEQYF
j_call: TRBJ1-1; v_call: TRBV24-1; cdr3_aa: CATSDGGLEAFF
j_call: TRBJ1-2; v_call: TRBV5-6; cdr3_aa: CASSSSGGSSNYGYTF
j_call: TRBJ1-5; v_call: TRBV30; cdr3_aa: CAWSSGGNQPQHF
j_call: TRBJ2-3; v_call: TRBV28; cdr3_aa: CASSPITPVGRRSDTQYF
j_call: TRBJ1-1; v_call: TRBV29-1; cdr3_aa: CSVVPGTSAAAFF
j_call: TRBJ1-2; v_call: TRBV4-2; cdr3_aa: CASSQERAGFDVNYGYTF
j_call: TRBJ1-5; v_call: TRBV3-1; cdr3_aa: CASSQDRGDPFNQPQHF
j_call: TRBJ2-7; v_call: TRBV5-5; cdr3_aa: CASSLETGWDEQYF
j_call: TRBJ1-1; v_call: TRBV27; cdr3_aa: CASSPSTAVLEAFF
j_call: TRBJ2-7; v_call: TRBV9; cdr3_aa: CTSSVGAGLEQYF
j_call: TRBJ2-1; v_call: TRBV27; cdr3_aa: CASSLERSSYNEQFF
j_call: TRBJ2-4; v_call: TRBV4-1; cdr3_aa: CASSQPGTSGGKNIQYF
j_call: TRBJ1-5; v_call: TRBV6-6; cdr3_aa: CASTTEATWGTRKPQHF
j_call: TRBJ1-5; v_call: TRBV20-1; cdr3_aa: CSVRESGAQPQHF
j_call: TRBJ2-2; v_call: TRBV11-2; cdr3_aa: CASSFSGRYTGELFF
j_call: TRBJ2-3; v_call: TRBV4-3; cdr3_aa: CASSQDLTGGFTDTQYF
j_call: TRBJ1-5; v_call: TRBV19; cdr3_aa: CASTLGSNQPQHF
j_call: TRBJ1-6; v_call: TRBV28; cdr3_aa: CASSSGGNSPLHF
j_call: TRBJ1-1; v_call: TRBV29-1; cdr3_aa: CSVASAEAFF
j_call: TRBJ2-7; v_call: TRBV5-6; cdr3_aa: CASSFRGTLYEQYF
j_call: TRBJ2-7; v_call: TRBV7-2; cdr3_aa: CASSLGSGGIYEQYF
j_call: TRBJ2-7; v_call: TRBV6-2/TRBV6-3; cdr3_aa: CASSRMERNGQPSEQYF
j_call: TRBJ1-6; v_call: TRBV4-1; cdr3_aa: CASSHPTGFSSPPHF
j_call: TRBJ2-1; v_call: TRBV30; cdr3_aa: CAWISGSGGSEQFF
j_call: TRBJ2-6; v_call: TRBV7-9; cdr3_aa: CASSSTASSGANVLTF
j_call: TRBJ2-5; v_call: TRBV12-3/TRBV12-4; cdr3_aa: CASSNDIQETQYF
j_call: TRBJ2-7; v_call: TRBV7-9; cdr3_aa: CASGASGGTGYEQYF
j_call: TRBJ1-5; v_call: TRBV19; cdr3_aa: CASTLGTRSNQPQHF
j_call: TRBJ1-5; v_call: TRBV12-3/TRBV12-4; cdr3_aa: CASSPDPNQPQHF
j_call: TRBJ2-7; v_call: TRBV11-2; cdr3_aa: CASSLGYTYEQYF
j_call: TRBJ2-1; v_call: TRBV7-3; cdr3_aa: CASSPRPNEQFF
j_call: TRBJ1-4; v_call: TRBV15; cdr3_aa: CATSRNQEKLFF
j_call: TRBJ2-7; v_call: TRBV6-1; cdr3_aa: CASSEAPKGSEQYF
j_call: TRBJ2-7; v_call: TRBV14; cdr3_aa: CASSPGGLPGLQYF
j_call: TRBJ2-3; v_call: TRBV25-1; cdr3_aa: CASADVFGLAGFKSPPDTQYF
j_call: TRBJ2-5; v_call: TRBV21-1; cdr3_aa: CASSATGHIKETQYF
j_call: TRBJ2-1; v_call: TRBV7-2; cdr3_aa: CASSFDGYNEQFF